The clone carrying this T cell receptor (beta chain) was seen a handful of times. The record originates from a study of Graves' ophthalmopathy and Graves' hyperthyroidism. Germline values: CDR1 MDHEN, CDR2 SYDVKM. This CDR3 is built from 16 residues. The ends lost 7 bases at V and 6 bases at J; junction bases unmatched: 10. CDR3 regions of TCR beta were amplified from RNA transcripts. Second-round multiplex PCR followed a first-round RT-PCR using HTBI primers. TCRdb called the multiplex PCR reads again in MiXCR, with one record for every CDR3 protein. The sample includes approximately 460,000 distinct CDR3 sequences, under 15% of them seen just once.

The chain employs TRBV28 and TRBJ2-2, with 11 positions matching TRBD1. Sequences were obtained from blood. This receptor was taken from a woman in her thirties with Graves' ophthalmopathy. CDR3 in amino acids: CASNLDRGRFSGELFF. CDR3 bases: TGTGCCAGCAACTTGGACAGGGGGCGTTTCTCCGGGGAGCTGTTTTTT.